This T cell receptor (beta chain) comes out of a study of blood T cell repertoires in COVID-19 (dated by TCRdb to 2020 to 2022). In the study overall: The collaborator samples originated in the United States, Italy and Spain and spanned the acute and convalescent phases of COVID-19. Samples were obtained from the ongoing ImmuneRACE study (first 160 participants) and from about 1,300 subjects provided by 6 global collaborators. The prospective study material was composed of cDNA or gDNA derived from T cells, B-cell-depleted T cells, or PBMCs. Where available, HLA class I and class II types were obtained from metadata supplied by the sample provider rather than from assay-based typing. The repertoires were released in a freely available public database meant as a resource for research on the immune response to SARS-CoV-2. The dataset comprised deeply sampled blood TCRbeta repertoires from subjects exposed to, actively infected with, or recovered from COVID-19. Sample metadata almost always included a de-identified subject ID, COVID-19 status, age in years and sex. The research as a whole found: How much clinical and demographic metadata was included differed by source and by participant, and the metadata was provided uncurated.

This clone was seen a single time. No cognate antigen has been identified for it. No much larger clone exists at a distance of one base, and base qualities are not known. One collaborating source in Seattle enrolled patients during active infection and followed them longitudinally through the course of disease. Collaborating institutions collected whole blood in K2EDTA tubes following their own protocols. For TCRbeta analysis, collaborators shipped samples as frozen whole blood, isolated PBMCs, or DNA extracted from either of those sample types. CDR3 length: 16 amino acids, cysteine to phenylalanine. Solely the CDR3 DNA is kept, with 48 bases framed from the first base. Trimming at the junction amounts to 0 bases on V and 2 bases on J, and the germline ends lie 12 bases apart. The germline V gene (reference sequence) sets CDR1 to MNHNY and CDR2 to SVGAGI. The immunoSEQ Assay, a bias-controlled multiplex PCR, was used to amplify TCRbeta CDR3 regions from genomic DNA. On the study's bioinformatics: The number of nucleated cells in each sample was estimated from the amplification of reference gene primers within the assay. To quantify the absolute abundance of each unique TCRbeta CDR3 rearrangement, sequence reads were collapsed and filtered. Productive Simpson clonality was computed per sample as the square root of Simpson's diversity index over productive rearrangements. TCRdb took this table from immuneACCESS and kept in-frame rearrangements with V and J called. Such tables lack part of the clones; where checked against another copy, unresolved V genes explain under half of the gap, and the rest is unexplained. V and J calls and clone size follow that table, whereas D and trimming were derived from the DNA. The sample table holds a few hundred thousand clones, of which roughly nine tenths were seen once. Approximately 4.1% of the sample comes from the top ten.

The receptor was derived from a woman aged 60-70 years with COVID-19, enrolled during active disease. The chain is encoded by TRBV6-6 joined to TRBJ2-3; the D gene cannot be named for sure. Sequenced material: peripheral blood. The DNA reads as follows: TGTGCCAGCAGTTACTCGTTATCGAGCCTCACAGATACGCAGTATTTT. The resulting protein is CASSYSLSSLTDTQYF.